The entry below gives a single TCR beta chain sequence along with its context. Its antigen remains unidentified. In the PCR, 60 Vbeta and 13 Jbeta primers were used. Sequencing was performed with immunoSEQ multiplex PCR; in TCRdb, only in-frame clones are kept and a portion is missing. The sample lists over 150,000 clones, around 68% occurring once. The sample originates from a study of cytomegalovirus exposure and HLA in healthy donors. In the study overall: Prior work identified about 120 million unique TCR beta sequences in some 180 million T cells.

This CDR3 comprises 14 residues. Trimming stripped 5 bases from V and 5 bases from J, with 15 bases between. Looked up from germline, CDR1 is LNHDA and CDR2 is SQIVND (reference sequence). General study findings and limits: There were reportedly fewer N-insertions in an Asian-associated ancestry cluster than the approximately 640-donor mean, in a later analysis.

Material: PBMCs. The chain couples TRBV19 to TRBJ1-2; D might be TRBD1 (5 bases). The receptor comes from a man aged 50-59 years in good health and CMV-seronegative. CDR3 amino acids: CASSEQGSLYGYTF. In nucleotides, the CDR3 is TGTGCCAGTAGTGAGCAGGGATCCCTATATGGCTACACCTTC.